Listed here are 8 T cell receptor beta chains from one sample, sequenced in a study of blood T cell repertoires in COVID-19. Using immunoSEQ multiplex PCR, the repertoire was profiled, and TCRdb retains in-frame clones only, with some absent. This table has roughly 170,000 clones, roughly nine tenths appearing once. Sequencing used peripheral blood. All receptors derive from a man between 65 and 85 years old with active or convalescent COVID-19.

The chain uses TRBV28 and TRBJ2-1; 7 nucleotides line up with TRBD2. CDR1 MDHEN and CDR2 SYDVKM come from the germline V gene. This CDR3 is built from 16 residues. The J segment lost 2 bases and the V segment lost 4 bases, leaving 8 bases of the junction unmatched. The CDR3 bases are TGTGCCAGCAGTTCCTCTGAGGCGGGGGCCTACAATGAGCAGTTCTTC. Translating gives CASSSSEAGAYNEQFF.

The V and J genes are TRBV27 and TRBJ2-1; TRBD1 is a possible D gene (7 bases). This CDR3 region has 16 residues. V lost 5 bases to trimming and J lost 2 bases, with 16 bases between them. Germline-derived CDR1 and CDR2 are MNHEY and SMNVEV (reference sequence). CDR3: CASSGRGQYPYNEQFF. CDR3 nucleotide sequence: TGTGCCAGCAGTGGGCGGGGACAGTATCCCTACAATGAGCAGTTCTTC.

This clone was observed a handful of times. The V gene is TRBV3-1 (or the pseudogene TRBV3-2), the J gene TRBJ2-1; 16 positions match TRBD2. Germline assignment: CDR1 LGHDT and CDR2 YNNKEL (reference sequence). The CDR3 spans 17 residues. The ends lost 4 bases at V and 8 bases at J; junction bases unmatched: 8. The CDR3 DNA sequence: TGTGCCAGCAGCCCGGGACTAGCGGGAGGGCCGGTCCATGAGCAGTTCTTC. Translation gives CASSPGLAGGPVHEQFF.

This rearrangement joins TRBV6-6 to TRBJ1-4; weak D call: TRBD1 (6 bases). V was shortened by 5 bases and J by 0 bases, with 10 bases between the two germline ends. The germline CDR1 and CDR2 sequences are MNHNY and SVGAGI (reference sequence). There are 15 residues in the CDR3. The CDR3 nucleotides read TGTGCCAGCAGTCGACAGGTCGCAACTAATGAAAAACTGTTTTTT. Translating gives CASSRQVATNEKLFF.

The chain is built from TRBV24-1 and TRBJ1-2; tentative D call: TRBD1 (6 bases). CDR1 and CDR2 (germline): KGHDR, SFDVKD. V lost 4 bases and J lost 10, with 18 bases in between. The CDR3 is 14 residues long. The CDR3 region has the DNA TGTGCCACCAGTGACTCTCGAAACGAGGGGGACTACACCTTC. Translation gives CATSDSRNEGDYTF.

The chain carries TRBV5-4 and TRBJ2-1; D unresolved. In germline, CDR1 is SGHNT, CDR2 YYREEE (reference sequence). V lost 2 bases and J 0 bases, leaving 12 bases between the germline ends. The CDR3 contains 16 residues. The CDR3 sequence is CASSFLSANSYNEQFF. For the CDR3, the DNA is TGTGCCAGCAGCTTCCTATCTGCTAACTCCTACAATGAGCAGTTCTTC.

The chain joins TRBV9 to TRBJ2-1, with D possibly matching TRBD1 (6 bases). V lost 0 bases and J 4 bases, leaving 11 bases between the germline ends. The germline V gene has CDR1 SGDLS and CDR2 YYNGEE. This CDR3 region has 15 residues. CDR3 in amino acids: CASSVVTGSYNEQFF. The CDR3 nucleotides read TGTGCCAGCAGCGTAGTCACAGGGAGTTACAATGAGCAGTTCTTC. Using reference TRBV9 and TRBJ2-1 for the parts outside the CDR3, the full variable domain is DSGVTQTPKHLITATGQRVTLRCSPRSGDLSVYWYQQSLDQGLQFLIQYYNGEERAKGNILERFSAQQFPDLHSELNLSSLELGDSALYFCASSVVTGSYNEQFFGPGTRLTVL.

The chain is built from TRBV9 and TRBJ1-2; D is uncertain. V was pared by 4 bases and J by 4 bases, with 20 bases between. This CDR3 is 16 amino acids long. Per germline, CDR1 SGDLS and CDR2 YYNGEE. The CDR3 protein is CASSRGRTNPAYGYTF. CDR3 coding DNA: TGTGCCAGCAGCCGTGGACGGACTAATCCGGCCTATGGCTACACCTTC.